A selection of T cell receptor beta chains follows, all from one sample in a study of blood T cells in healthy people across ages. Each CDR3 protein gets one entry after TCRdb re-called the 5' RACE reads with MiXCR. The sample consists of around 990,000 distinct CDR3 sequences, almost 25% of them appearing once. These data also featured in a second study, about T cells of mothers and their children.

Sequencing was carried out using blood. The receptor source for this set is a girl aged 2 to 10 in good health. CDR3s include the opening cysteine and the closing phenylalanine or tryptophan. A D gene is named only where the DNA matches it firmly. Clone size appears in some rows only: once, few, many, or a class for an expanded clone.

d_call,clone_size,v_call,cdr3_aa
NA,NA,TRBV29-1,CSVLTYSRDEQFF
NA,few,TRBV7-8,CASSPGPTGTSPPNEQYF
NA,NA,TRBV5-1,CASSLARAMGNQPQHF
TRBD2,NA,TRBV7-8,CASSLELAGGPGSDEQFF
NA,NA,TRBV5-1,CASSFRGGNYEQYF
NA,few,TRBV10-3,CAISDSDTQYF
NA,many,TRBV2,CASSRRGSYEQYF
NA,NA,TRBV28,CASSSIARVVEQYF
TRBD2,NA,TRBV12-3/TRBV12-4,CASSLLAELNEQFF
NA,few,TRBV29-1,CSVSGLPNEADTQYF
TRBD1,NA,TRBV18,CASSFGQGDYAEAFF
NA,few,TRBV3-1,CASSQAYIDNSPLHF
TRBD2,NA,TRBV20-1,CSARDQRTSFYTDTQYF
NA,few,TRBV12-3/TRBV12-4,CASSLEGKLYEQYF
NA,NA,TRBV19,CASSMLPLGEQYF
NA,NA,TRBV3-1,CASSQDRTASQETQYF
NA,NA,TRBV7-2,CASTSGYRETQYF
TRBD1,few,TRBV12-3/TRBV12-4,CASSATGARKTEAFF
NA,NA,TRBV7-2,CASSFGEAPGNTIYF
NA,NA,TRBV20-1,CSASPGGPYEQYF
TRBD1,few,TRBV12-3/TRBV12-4,CASSLGTPGGFQETQYF
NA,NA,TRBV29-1,CSVVVPTAQETQYF
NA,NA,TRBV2,CASKKSGPPQETQYF